Each of the 9 T cell receptor beta chains below was sequenced from the same sample in a study of cytomegalovirus exposure and HLA in healthy donors. Both 60 Vbeta primers and 13 Jbeta primers went into the PCR. Clones were sequenced by immunoSEQ multiplex PCR, and TCRdb holds only the in-frame ones, with some missing. The data contain roughly 98,000 clones, around 74% of them singletons. Sequenced input: PBMCs. The receptors stem from a female donor in good health and CMV-seropositive.

This clone is a singleton in its sample. V and J are TRBV18 and TRBJ2-2; no firm D call. The CDR3 runs 14 residues. CDR1 KGHSH and CDR2 LQKENI come from the germline V gene. Trimming stripped 2 bases from V and 6 bases from J, with 10 bases between. Here the CDR3 DNA reads TGTGCCAGCTCACCAAACCCCATAGCCGGGGAGCTGTTTTTT. It specifies CASSPNPIAGELFF. The full variable domain, its missing parts supplied by reference TRBV18 and TRBJ2-2, is NAGVMQNPRHLVRRRGQEARLRCSPMKGHSHVYWYRQLPEEGLKFMVYLQKENIIDESGMPKERFSAEFPKEGPSILRIQQVVRGDSAAYFCASSPNPIAGELFFGEGSRLTVL.

The chain has TRBV5-1 and TRBJ2-3; 8 nucleotides align to TRBD1. Germline V gene sequence: CDR1 SGHRS, CDR2 YFSETQ. Trimming took 3 bases from V and 3 from J; bases not matched to a gene: 3. This CDR3 comprises 14 residues. The CDR3 DNA reads TGCGCCAGCAGCTGGACAGGGCCTACAGATACGCAGTATTTT. Translated: CASSWTGPTDTQYF.

The table lists this clone with a count of one. The chain uses TRBV9 and TRBJ1-2; D might be TRBD1 (5 bases). Germline CDR1 and CDR2: SGDLS and YYNGEE. V was pared by 4 bases and J by 7 bases, with 11 bases between. The CDR3 extends over 12 amino acids. CDR3: CASSQTGGGYTF. CDR3 bases: TGTGCCAGCAGCCAGACGGGGGGTGGCTACACCTTC.

This chain uses TRBV30 with TRBJ1-5; 9 bases are shared with TRBD1. The length of the CDR3 is 15 residues. The V gene end was trimmed by 1 base and the J gene end by 4 bases; junction bases not matched to a gene: 5. Looked up from germline, CDR1 is GTSNPN and CDR2 is SVGIG (reference sequence). CDR3 in DNA: TGTGCCTGGAGTGGGCCGGGACAGGGTAATCAGCCCCAGCATTTT. It is translated as CAWSGPGQGNQPQHF. Based on the CDR3 plus reference TRBV30 and TRBJ1-5, the full variable domain is SQTIHQWPATLVQPVGSPLSLECTVEGTSNPNLYWYRQAAGRGLQLLFYSVGIGQISSEVPQNLSASRPQDRQFILSSKKLLLSDSGFYLCAWSGPGQGNQPQHFGDGTRLSIL.

The chain links TRBV19 to TRBJ1-5; D gene ambiguous. Per the germline V gene, CDR1 is LNHDA and CDR2 is SQIVND (reference sequence). V was clipped by 10 bases and J by 0 bases, with 13 bases between them. The CDR3 runs to 14 residues. The CDR3 DNA is TGTGCCACTGGCCAGTCACATAGCAATCAGCCCCAGCATTTT. This codes for CATGQSHSNQPQHF.

The gene calls are TRBV4-3 and TRBJ2-1, with a possible D match to TRBD2 (6 bases). CDR1 and CDR2 (germline): LGHNA, YSLEER. Trimming removed 2 bases from V and 8 bases from J, with 10 bases in between. The CDR3 is made up of 13 amino acids. DNA for the CDR3: TGCGCCAGCAGCCAAAGAGGGGAGGATGAGCAGTTCTTC. As protein: CASSQRGEDEQFF.

This rearrangement joins TRBV29-1 to TRBJ2-3; TRBD1 matches 8 bases. The CDR3 has 15 amino acids. Trimming removed 6 bases from V and 0 bases from J; junction bases left unmatched: 8. Germline loops: CDR1 SQVTM, CDR2 ANQGSEA. CDR3 in amino acids: CSVLDREPSTDTQYF. The CDR3 bases are TGCAGCGTCCTGGACAGGGAGCCTAGCACAGATACGCAGTATTTT.

V and J are TRBV13 and TRBJ1-5; TRBD1 might be the D (6 bases). CDR3 size: 14 residues. V was shortened by 3 bases and J by 7 bases, with 13 bases between the two germline ends. Germline V gene sequence: CDR1 PRHDT, CDR2 FYEKMQ (reference sequence). The CDR3 loop reads CASSFGGGGQPQHF. The CDR3 DNA sequence: TGTGCCAGCAGCTTTGGGGGAGGGGGACAGCCCCAGCATTTT.

The chain employs TRBV11-2 and TRBJ2-7; D is unresolved. CDR3 length equals 14 residues. CDR1 and CDR2 (germline): SGHAT, FQNNGV. V was cut by 3 bases and J by 0 bases, with 9 bases left in between. CDR3 amino acids: CASSLLSSSYEQYF. CDR3 DNA: TGTGCCAGCAGCTTGTTGTCCAGCTCCTACGAGCAGTACTTC.